What follows are 10 T cell receptor beta chains derived from one specimen sequenced in a study of blood T cell repertoires in COVID-19. Sequenced by immunoSEQ multiplex PCR; TCRdb stores in-frame clones only, minus some. Of 140,000 to 150,000 clones detected, 80% to 90% appear once; the ten largest clones hold 10% to 13%. The source material was peripheral blood. All receptors come from a man aged 60 to 69 with active or convalescent COVID-19.

The V call is TRBV12-5, the J call TRBJ2-3; tentative D call: TRBD1 (6 bases). Per germline, CDR1 LGHNT and CDR2 FRNRAP. Trimming took off 5 bases at V and 2 bases at J, with 14 bases between the two ends. This CDR3 has 15 amino acids. The DNA for the CDR3 is TGTGCTAGTGGTCCCCAGGGGACACCCACAGATACGCAGTATTTT. This gives the protein CASGPQGTPTDTQYF.

This clone came up a few times. The V call is TRBV5-8, the J call TRBJ2-7; D possibly corresponds to TRBD1 (5 bases). From germline, CDR1 is SGHTS and CDR2 YDEGEE. Trimming shortened V by 4 bases and J by 0 bases, and 17 bases separated the two germline ends. The CDR3 is 16 residues long. Here the CDR3 DNA reads TGTGCCAGCAGCGCGGAAACAGGTCACCTCTCCTACGAGCAGTACGTC. Protein: CASSAETGHLSYEQYV.

The V call is TRBV30, the J call TRBJ2-2, with D possibly matching TRBD2 (5 bases). CDR3 size: 12 residues. Germline loops: CDR1 GTSNPN, CDR2 SVGIG (reference sequence). The V end was cut by 3 bases, the J end by 4 bases, with 6 bases between. The CDR3 DNA follows: TGTGCCTGGAGCCGGGGCACCGGGGAGCTGTTTTTT. This encodes CAWSRGTGELFF.

This clone was seen once. The CDR3 DNA follows: TGCGCCAGCAGCCCCGATGGAGGGAACTATGGCTACACCTTC. The encoded protein is CASSPDGGNYGYTF. The chain is built from TRBV5-1 and TRBJ1-2; no reliable D call. With 4 bases removed from V and 2 bases from J, the gap between germline ends came to 12 bases. Germline assignment: CDR1 SGHRS and CDR2 YFSETQ. The CDR3 is 14 residues long.

This sequence joins TRBV2 and TRBJ1-1; D is undetermined. This CDR3 is 13 amino acids long. Trimming cost V 4 bases and J 0 bases, with 6 bases left between them. In germline, CDR1 is SNHLY, CDR2 FYNNEI. The CDR3 region has the DNA TGTGCCAGCAGTGCCGAGGTGAACACTGAAGCTTTCTTT. This codes for CASSAEVNTEAFF.

The chain has TRBV9 and TRBJ1-4, with a weak D call TRBD1 (6 bases). CDR1 and CDR2 (germline): SGDLS, YYNGEE. V was clipped by 4 bases and J by 7 bases, with 14 bases between them. The CDR3 has 14 amino acids. The CDR3 protein is CASSSATGSEKLFF. The CDR3 DNA reads TGTGCCAGCAGCTCTGCGACAGGTAGTGAAAAACTGTTTTTT.

CDR3 sequence (DNA): TGTGCCAGCAGGGCGTCAGGAATCACCGGGGAGCTGTTTTTT. It codes for CASRASGITGELFF. This rearrangement joins TRBV6-5 to TRBJ2-2; no clear D. Per germline, CDR1 MNHEY and CDR2 SVGAGI. The germline V and J ends were trimmed by 6 bases and 4 bases, with 12 bases remaining between them. The CDR3 sequence is 14 residues long.

The chain joins TRBV24-1 to TRBJ2-5; 13 bases line up with TRBD2. This CDR3 has 14 amino acids. The germline CDR1 and CDR2 sequences are KGHDR and SFDVKD. J gave up 4 bases and V 6 bases, and 1 base lay outside the gene matches. The CDR3 protein is CATSRTSGGETQYF. CDR3 DNA sequence: TGTGCCACCAGTAGGACTAGCGGGGGAGAGACCCAGTACTTC.

V gene TRBV27 combines with J gene TRBJ2-3; TRBD2 matches at 14 bases. The J segment lost 2 bases and the V segment lost 4 bases, leaving 5 bases of the junction unmatched. Germline lookup yields CDR1 MNHEY and CDR2 SMNVEV (reference sequence). The CDR3 consists of 17 residues. The CDR3 protein is CASSSWTSGGNTDTQYF. CDR3 in DNA: TGTGCCAGCAGTTCCTGGACTAGCGGGGGGAACACAGATACGCAGTATTTT.

The V gene is TRBV10-1, the J gene TRBJ1-5; the D is unclear. The germline V and J ends were trimmed by 7 bases and 5 bases, with 9 bases remaining between them. The CDR3 loop spans 12 amino acids. CDR1 and CDR2 (germline): WNHNN, SYGVQD (reference sequence). CDR3 residues: CASIRGHQPQHF. As DNA, the CDR3 is TGCGCCAGCATCCGGGGTCATCAGCCCCAGCATTTT.